The 31 T cell receptor beta chains in this list originate from one sample, sequenced in a study of T-cell reconstitution after alpha-beta-depleted transplantation in children. Library preparation (for TCRbeta) was performed with unique molecular identifiers. TCRdb fed the PCR reads into MiXCR, producing one record per CDR3 protein. The sample contains roughly 610,000 distinct CDR3 sequences, roughly a tenth of which appear only once. This specimen consisted of PBMCs from the stem cell graft donor, obtained from the stem cell graft. The receptors were gathered from a human donor who donated a stem cell graft to a child with acute myeloid leukemia.

The table lists this clonotype with many counts. CDR3 amino acids: CASSFNGFSGELFF. CDR3 nucleotide sequence: TGCGCCAGCAGCTTCAATGGCTTTTCCGGGGAGCTGTTTTTT. The chain joins TRBV5-1 to TRBJ2-2, with no clear D. V was pared by 2 bases and J by 6 bases, with 11 bases between. Germline V lookup: CDR1 SGHRS, CDR2 YFSETQ. This CDR3 contains 14 residues.

This chain uses TRBV27 with TRBJ2-1; perhaps TRBD1 as D (5 bases). V lost 3 bases to trimming and J lost 5 bases, with 11 bases between them. This CDR3 spans 14 amino acids. Germline loops: CDR1 MNHEY, CDR2 SMNVEV (reference sequence). The CDR3 loop is CASSFYIGDNEQFF. In DNA form, the CDR3 reads TGTGCCAGCAGTTTCTATATAGGGGACAATGAGCAGTTCTTC.

This clonotype was seen a handful of times. The V and J genes are TRBV7-6 and TRBJ1-1; D uncertain. The V end was cut by 1 base, the J end by 8 bases, with 26 bases between. The CDR3 contains 18 residues. Per germline, CDR1 SGHVS and CDR2 FNYEAQ. The CDR3, as DNA: TGTGCCAGCAGCTTAGTAGGCGGCGGAGGGTTTCATACTCTCGAAGCTTTCTTT. Its translation is CASSLVGGGGFHTLEAFF. Full variable domain (missing parts from reference TRBV7-6 and TRBJ1-1): GAGVSQSPRYKVTKRGQDVALRCDPISGHVSLYWYRQALGQGPEFLTYFNYEAQQDKSGLPNDRFSAERPEGSISTLTIQRTEQRDSAMYRCASSLVGGGGFHTLEAFFGQGTRLTVV.

This clonotype appeared a few times. CDR3 amino acids: CSARDGKRHLHSPLHF. CDR3 nucleotide sequence: TGCAGTGCTAGAGATGGGAAGAGACACTTACATTCACCCCTCCACTTT. The rearrangement joins TRBV20-1 to TRBJ1-6, with D hard to call. This CDR3 region has 16 residues. Trimming removed 0 bases at V and 8 bases at J, with 17 bases between. CDR1 and CDR2 from the germline V gene are DFQATT and SNEGSKA (reference sequence).

This chain connects TRBV20-1 to TRBJ1-5; 8 bases align to TRBD1. The CDR3 totals 15 residues. Germline lookup yields CDR1 DFQATT and CDR2 SNEGSKA (reference sequence). With 6 bases clipped from V and 2 bases from J, the junction kept 9 bases outside the gene matches. Written as DNA, the CDR3 is TGCAGTGCCAATCCTGACAGGGGTGGCAATCAGCCCCAGCATTTT. This encodes CSANPDRGGNQPQHF.

Many counts were recorded for this clonotype. V and J are TRBV12-3 or TRBV12-4 and TRBJ1-1; 7 bases agree with TRBD1. CDR3 length: 14 amino acids. V was pared by 6 bases and J by 1 base, with 5 bases of the junction left unmatched. The CDR3 reads CASRLDRQNTEAFF. The CDR3 DNA reads TGTGCCAGCAGATTGGACAGGCAGAACACTGAAGCTTTCTTT.

This clonotype was observed a handful of times. Written as DNA, the CDR3 is TGCAGTGCTAGACAGCTTGGGGAGCAGTACTTC. This encodes CSARQLGEQYF. The chain joins TRBV20-1 to TRBJ2-7; D is unclear. The CDR3 sequence is 11 residues long. CDR1 is DFQATT, CDR2 SNEGSKA, per germline (reference sequence). V lost 2 bases, J lost 7 bases, and 9 bases lay in between.

J is TRBJ2-5 and V is TRBV30; D is ambiguous. In germline, CDR1 is GTSNPN, CDR2 SVGIG (reference sequence). The length of the CDR3 is 11 residues. The V end was cut by 0 bases, the J end by 5 bases, with 4 bases between. In nucleotides, the CDR3 is TGTGCCTGGAGTGTTATGGAGACCCAGTACTTC. Translation gives CAWSVMETQYF. Looking up the rest from reference TRBV30 and TRBJ2-5 gives the full variable domain: SQTIHQWPATLVQPVGSPLSLECTVEGTSNPNLYWYRQAAGRGLQLLFYSVGIGQISSEVPQNLSASRPQDRQFILSSKKLLLSDSGFYLCAWSVMETQYFGPGTRLLVL.

In this sample, this clonotype turned up a few times. The chain combines TRBV6-2 or TRBV6-3 with TRBJ2-1; the match to TRBD1 covers 9 bases. The V gene's germline CDR1 is MNHEY and CDR2 SVGEGT. Trimming removed 0 bases from V and 11 bases from J; junction bases left unmatched: 8. The CDR3 spans 15 residues. This CDR3 reads CASSYSRGQGSQQFF. Written as DNA, the CDR3 is TGTGCCAGCAGTTACTCTCGGGGACAGGGCTCCCAGCAGTTCTTC.

The chain has TRBV4-2 and TRBJ1-1; 7 bases are shared with TRBD1. Trimming removed 3 bases from V and 0 bases from J; junction bases left unmatched: 7. The V gene's germline CDR1 is LGHNA and CDR2 YNFKEQ. The CDR3 is 16 residues long. The CDR3 sequence is CASSHKGALVNTEAFF. The DNA for the CDR3 is TGTGCCAGCAGCCACAAGGGGGCTCTTGTGAACACTGAAGCTTTCTTT.

This clonotype appeared many times. The gene calls are TRBV10-3 and TRBJ2-4; a possible D gene is TRBD1 (6 bases). This CDR3 region has 14 residues. Germline values: CDR1 ENHRY, CDR2 SYGVKD. V lost 2 bases to trimming and J lost 7 bases, with 12 bases between them. The CDR3 bases are TGTGCCATCAGTGAGAGGGACACCGGGAACATTCAGTACTTC. Protein: CAISERDTGNIQYF.

The genes are TRBV5-6 and TRBJ1-1; D unclear. The CDR3 runs to 12 residues. Germline V gene lookup returns CDR1 SGHDT and CDR2 YYEEEE. V was shortened by 0 bases and J by 11 bases, with 11 bases between the two germline ends. For the CDR3, the DNA is TGTGCCAGCAGCTTGGCCTGGGGTGGTGCTTTCTTT. It yields the protein CASSLAWGGAFF.

The chain recombines TRBV20-1 with TRBJ2-4; D call uncertain. Germline CDR1 reads DFQATT; CDR2 reads SNEGSKA (reference sequence). The CDR3 is 15 residues long. The ends were cut back, 1 base at V and 0 bases at J, with 10 bases in the middle. The CDR3 sequence: CSARVPFIAKNIQYF. The CDR3 DNA reads as TGCAGTGCTAGAGTTCCTTTCATAGCCAAAAACATTCAGTACTTC.

The count of this clonotype is one. This chain links TRBV20-1 with TRBJ2-7, with D possibly TRBD2 on 5 matching bases. The germline V gene has CDR1 DFQATT and CDR2 SNEGSKA (reference sequence). This CDR3 is built from 15 residues. Trimming took 3 bases from V and 2 from J, leaving 17 bases between them. CDR3 protein: CSARRANKTPYEQYF. CDR3 nucleotides: TGCAGTGCTAGGAGGGCCAACAAAACCCCCTACGAGCAGTACTTC.

The chain links TRBV7-3 to TRBJ2-5, with TRBD2 matching over 7 bases. The V segment lost 6 bases and the J segment 5 bases; nucleotides outside the gene matches: 12. This CDR3 spans 15 amino acids. Germline V lookup: CDR1 SGHTA, CDR2 FQGTGA. The CDR3 region is CASRRTGRFGETQYF. The CDR3 nucleotides are TGTGCCAGCAGGAGGACCGGGAGGTTCGGGGAGACCCAGTACTTC.

This clonotype was detected ten times or more. This chain links TRBV29-1 with TRBJ2-7; perhaps TRBD2 as D (5 bases). CDR1 and CDR2 (germline): SQVTM, ANQGSEA. The CDR3 consists of 17 residues. V lost 0 bases and J 0 bases, leaving 18 bases between the germline ends. CDR3 bases: TGCAGCGTTGAAGATAAAGGAGGAGGACGCAGCTCCTACGAGCAGTACTTC. Amino acids: CSVEDKGGGRSSYEQYF.

The chain carries TRBV29-1 and TRBJ1-2, with a tentative D call TRBD1 (5 bases). The CDR3 runs to 13 residues. Germline V gives CDR1 SQVTM, CDR2 ANQGSEA. Trimming stripped 0 bases from V and 3 bases from J, with 8 bases between. In DNA form, the CDR3 reads TGCAGCGTTGAAGATCTAGGGGACTATGGCTACACCTTC. Encoded protein: CSVEDLGDYGYTF.

This clonotype was counted between two and nine times. The chain couples TRBV7-3 to TRBJ2-1; D may be TRBD1 (5 bases). Trimming took off 0 bases at V and 10 bases at J, with 10 bases between the two ends. This CDR3 contains 13 residues. The germline gives CDR1 SGHTA, CDR2 FQGTGA. DNA of the CDR3: TGTGCCAGCAGCTTAACCAGGGTTACGGAGCAGTTCTTC. Translating it yields CASSLTRVTEQFF.

This clonotype has ten or more counts. A much bigger clone sits one base away, suggesting this may be a read error. The chain recombines TRBV7-2 with TRBJ2-3; tentative D call: TRBD1 (5 bases). The CDR3 extends over 14 amino acids. The germline V gene encodes CDR1 SGHTA and CDR2 FQGNSA. The V end was cut by 0 bases, the J end by 2 bases, with 6 bases between. CDR3 loop: CASSLAGHTDTQYF. The DNA of the CDR3 is TGTGCCAGCAGCTTAGCGGGGCACACAGATACGCAGTATTTT.

This clonotype occurred a few times. V usage is TRBV7-2 and J usage is TRBJ2-3; TRBD2 might be the D (6 bases). The V end lost 7 bases, the J end lost 4 bases, and 21 bases lay between the germline ends. This CDR3 is 16 amino acids long. CDR1 is SGHTA and CDR2 is FQGNSA in the germline V gene. CDR3 nucleotides: TGTGCCAGCACCAAGCAGCCTAGCGTGATACCAGATACGCAGTATTTT. As protein: CASTKQPSVIPDTQYF.

This clonotype was observed a handful of times. This chain links TRBV10-3 with TRBJ2-5, with D perhaps TRBD2 (5 bases). The CDR3 length is 13 residues. The germline gives CDR1 ENHRY, CDR2 SYGVKD. V was clipped by 8 bases and J by 2 bases, with 12 bases between them. The CDR3 spells CAISVRGQETQYF. DNA for the CDR3: TGTGCCATCTCGGTCCGGGGACAAGAGACCCAGTACTTC.

In this sample, this clonotype turned up many times. The chain carries TRBV29-1 and TRBJ2-3; D gene unclear. Germline CDR1 and CDR2: SQVTM and ANQGSEA. The CDR3 is 11 residues long. V gave up 4 bases and J gave up 4 bases, with 6 bases separating them. DNA for the CDR3: TGCAGCGTTGCCCCCTCAGATACGCAGTATTTT. Amino acids: CSVAPSDTQYF.

Only a few counts were recorded for this clonotype. The chain has TRBV3-1 and TRBJ1-2; the match to TRBD1 covers 7 bases. The CDR3 is made up of 14 amino acids. Trimming cost V 4 bases and J 1 base; bases outside gene matches: 3. Germline CDR1 LGHDT, CDR2 YNNKEL (reference sequence). The CDR3 DNA follows: TGTGCCAGCAGCCTTGGGGACAGTAACTATGGCTACACCTTC. Protein product: CASSLGDSNYGYTF.

This clonotype came up many times. V and J are TRBV7-9 and TRBJ2-2, with unresolved D. Germline CDR1 is SEHNR and CDR2 is FQNEAQ (reference sequence). This CDR3 contains 17 residues. Between the trimmed V and J ends, which lost 5 bases and 5 bases, there was a span of 21 bases. The DNA for the CDR3 is TGTGCCAGCAGCGCCAGACCCGGGCCTAGATTAACCGGGGAGCTGTTTTTT. The encoded protein is CASSARPGPRLTGELFF.

The J gene is TRBJ2-1, the V gene TRBV29-1; 8 bases are shared with TRBD2. The CDR3 runs 13 residues. The germline gives CDR1 SQVTM, CDR2 ANQGSEA. V lost 7 bases to trimming and J lost 2 bases; unmatched junction nucleotides: 4. The CDR3 loop reads CSEKTSAYNEQFF. In nucleotides, the CDR3 is TGCAGCGAGAAGACTAGCGCCTACAATGAGCAGTTCTTC.

This clonotype was observed many times. The chain joins TRBV7-9 to TRBJ1-1; D gene unclear. This CDR3 is 11 amino acids long. V was clipped by 4 bases and J by 10 bases, with 10 bases between them. Germline assignment: CDR1 SEHNR and CDR2 FQNEAQ (reference sequence). The CDR3 DNA follows: TGTGCCAGCAGCTCAGGTTGGGGAGCTTTCTTT. It encodes CASSSGWGAFF.

This chain uses TRBV12-3 or TRBV12-4 with TRBJ1-5; TRBD1 is a possible D gene (5 bases). Trimming left V 3 bases short and J 2 bases short, with 14 bases between. The CDR3 is 16 amino acids. CDR3 region: CASSFELGGGNQPQHF. CDR3 nucleotide sequence: TGTGCCAGCAGTTTTGAGTTAGGAGGGGGCAATCAGCCCCAGCATTTT.

Only a few counts were recorded for this clonotype. The chain employs TRBV12-3 or TRBV12-4 and TRBJ1-3, with D hard to call. The ends were cut back, 5 bases at V and 0 bases at J, with 11 bases in the middle. The CDR3 runs 15 residues. The CDR3 region has the DNA TGTGCCAGCAGTGACCCGGGGTCCTCTGGAAACACCATATATTTT. Its protein is CASSDPGSSGNTIYF.

This clonotype was seen a handful of times. The gene calls are TRBV7-2 and TRBJ2-3, with 7 bases matching TRBD2. The CDR3 runs 17 residues. V shed 2 bases, J shed 3 bases, and the junction held 11 bases outside the gene matches. From germline, CDR1 is SGHTA and CDR2 FQGNSA. CDR3 DNA: TGTGCCAGCAGCTTAAATGGGCGGGAGTCGAGGACAGATACGCAGTATTTT. Amino acids: CASSLNGRESRTDTQYF.

The table lists this clonotype with a few counts. CDR3 sequence reads: CASSLMTAGETQYF. The CDR3, as DNA: TGTGCCAGCAGTTTAATGACAGCCGGGGAGACCCAGTACTTC. The chain is built from TRBV12-3 or TRBV12-4 and TRBJ2-5; D may be TRBD1 (5 bases). This CDR3 contains 14 residues. The germline V and J ends were trimmed by 2 bases and 5 bases, with 12 bases remaining between them.

The rearrangement uses TRBV29-1 and TRBJ1-1; no firm D call. In germline, CDR1 is SQVTM, CDR2 ANQGSEA. The V end was cut by 8 bases, the J end by 6 bases, with 19 bases between. The CDR3 is 13 amino acids. Written as DNA, the CDR3 is TGCAGCACGGATAGAGGCGTCCGGTCTGAAGCTTTCTTT. Translating gives CSTDRGVRSEAFF.